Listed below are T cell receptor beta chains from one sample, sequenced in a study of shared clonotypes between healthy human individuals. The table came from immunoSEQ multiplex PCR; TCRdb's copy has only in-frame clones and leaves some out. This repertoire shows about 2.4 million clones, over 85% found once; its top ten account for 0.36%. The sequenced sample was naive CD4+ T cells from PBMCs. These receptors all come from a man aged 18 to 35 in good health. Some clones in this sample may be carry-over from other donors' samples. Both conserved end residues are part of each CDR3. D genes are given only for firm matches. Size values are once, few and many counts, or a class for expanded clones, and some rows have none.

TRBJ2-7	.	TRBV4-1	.	CASSQDIRQRSYEQYF	TGCGCCAGCAGCCAAGATATAAGGCAGAGATCCTACGAGCAGTACTTC
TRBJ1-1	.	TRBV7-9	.	CASSHRDLAEAFF	TGTGCCAGCAGCCACAGGGACTTGGCTGAAGCTTTCTTT
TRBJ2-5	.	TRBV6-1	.	CASSQAPQETQYF	TGTGCCAGCAGTCAGGCCCCGCAAGAGACCCAGTACTTC
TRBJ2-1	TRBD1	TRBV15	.	CATSRAQGAYNEQFF	TGTGCCACCAGCAGAGCCCAGGGGGCCTACAATGAGCAGTTCTTC
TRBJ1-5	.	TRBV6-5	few	CASSPGRNQPQHF	TGTGCCAGCAGTCCGGGGAGGAATCAGCCCCAGCATTTT
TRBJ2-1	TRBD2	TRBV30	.	CAWSTRTSGRLKEQFF	TGTGCCTGGAGTACTCGGACTAGCGGGAGATTAAAAGAGCAGTTCTTC
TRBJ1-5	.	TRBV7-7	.	CASSCRSRGYVQPQHF	TGTGCCAGCAGCTGTAGGAGCCGGGGGTACGTTCAGCCCCAGCATTTT
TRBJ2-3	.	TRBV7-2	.	CASSFFRDTQYF	TGTGCCAGCAGCTTCTTTCGGGATACGCAGTATTTT
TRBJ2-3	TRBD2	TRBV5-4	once	CASSLAGNGRDTQYF	TGTGCCAGCAGCTTAGCCGGGAACGGGAGGGATACGCAGTATTTT
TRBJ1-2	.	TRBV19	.	CASSGRFYGYTF	TGTGCCAGTAGTGGAAGGTTCTATGGCTACACCTTC
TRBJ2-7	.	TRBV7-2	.	CASSLAGGSSYEQYF	TGTGCCAGCAGCTTAGCGGGCGGGTCATCCTACGAGCAGTACTTC
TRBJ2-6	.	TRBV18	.	CASSQGISGANVLTF	TGTGCCAGCTCACAGGGAATTTCAGGGGCCAACGTCCTGACTTTC
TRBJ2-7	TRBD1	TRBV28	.	CASSFSGGQGIYEQYF	TGTGCCAGCAGTTTTTCGGGGGGACAGGGAATCTACGAGCAGTACTTC
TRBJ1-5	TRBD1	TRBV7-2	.	CASSLRQGAQPQHF	TGTGCCAGCAGCCTAAGACAGGGGGCACAGCCCCAGCATTTT
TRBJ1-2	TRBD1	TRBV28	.	CASLTGTGHGYTF	TGTGCCAGTTTAACCGGGACAGGGCATGGCTACACCTTC
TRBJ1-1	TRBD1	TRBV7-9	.	CASSSIGGGTEAFF	TGTGCCAGCAGTAGCATAGGGGGCGGCACTGAAGCTTTCTTT
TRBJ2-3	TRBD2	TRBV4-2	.	CASRLAGAVTDTQYF	TGTGCCAGTAGACTAGCGGGAGCGGTCACAGATACGCAGTATTTT
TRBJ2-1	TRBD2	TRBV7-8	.	CASSSRASGSPYNEQFF	TGTGCCAGCAGCTCTAGGGCCAGCGGGAGCCCCTACAATGAGCAGTTCTTC
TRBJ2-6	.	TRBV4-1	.	CASSRTPPGQRGANVLTF	TGCGCCAGCAGCCGCACACCCCCTGGACAGAGAGGGGCCAACGTCCTGACTTTC
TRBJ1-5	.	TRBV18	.	CASSSDRLAQPQHF	TGTGCCAGCTCATCCGACAGGCTAGCCCAGCCCCAGCATTTT
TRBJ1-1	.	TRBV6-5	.	CASSYSRGTNTEAFF	TGTGCCAGCAGTTACTCCCGGGGCACGAACACTGAAGCTTTCTTT
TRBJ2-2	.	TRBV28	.	CASSFQGRTGELFF	TGTGCCAGCAGTTTCCAGGGAAGAACCGGGGAGCTGTTTTTT
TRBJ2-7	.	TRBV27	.	CASRRGQYYEQYF	TGTGCCAGCAGGCGAGGACAGTACTACGAGCAGTACTTC
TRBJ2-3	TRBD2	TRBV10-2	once	CASSESGISGRITDTQYF	TGCGCCAGCAGTGAAAGCGGAATTAGCGGGCGCATCACAGATACGCAGTATTTT
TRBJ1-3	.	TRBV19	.	CASSQRSPFSGNTIYF	TGTGCCAGTAGTCAGAGGAGCCCCTTCTCTGGAAACACCATATATTTT
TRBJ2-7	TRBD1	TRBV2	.	CASSVDRAAHEQYF	TGTGCCAGCAGTGTGGACAGGGCCGCCCACGAGCAGTACTTC
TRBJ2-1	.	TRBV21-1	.	CASSTFPRTGSCSYNEQFF	TGTGCCAGCAGCACCTTCCCCCGGACCGGGAGTTGCTCCTACAATGAGCAGTTCTTC
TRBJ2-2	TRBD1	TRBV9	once	CASGGADRVAGELFF	TGTGCCAGCGGCGGAGCCGACAGGGTGGCCGGGGAGCTGTTTTTT
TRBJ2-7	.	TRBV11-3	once	CASAEGGGYEQYF	TGTGCCAGCGCGGAAGGGGGAGGCTACGAGCAGTACTTC
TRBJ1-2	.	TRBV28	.	CASSVTGTPHQGYTF	TGTGCCAGCAGTGTGACCGGGACTCCCCACCAGGGCTACACCTTC
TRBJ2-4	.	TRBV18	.	CASSQIEFSLAKNIQYF	TGTGCCAGCTCCCAGATAGAATTCTCACTAGCCAAAAACATTCAGTACTTC
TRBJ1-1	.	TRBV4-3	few	CASSQDASGTEAFF	TGCGCCAGCAGCCAAGATGCATCCGGGACTGAAGCTTTCTTT
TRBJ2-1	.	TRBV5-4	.	CASSRVVAPIQGHNEQFF	TGTGCCAGCAGCCGGGTGGTAGCGCCCATTCAGGGGCACAATGAGCAGTTCTTC
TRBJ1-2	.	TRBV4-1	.	CASSQIDGDYYGYTF	TGCGCCAGCAGCCAAATAGACGGGGACTACTATGGCTACACCTTC
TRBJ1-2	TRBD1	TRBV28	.	CASSSISGRGHYGYTF	TGTGCCAGCAGTTCCATTAGTGGCAGGGGGCACTATGGCTACACCTTC
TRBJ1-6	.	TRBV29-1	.	CSVPGGAHSSYNSPLHF	TGCAGCGTCCCCGGAGGGGCGCATTCCTCCTATAATTCACCCCTCCACTTT
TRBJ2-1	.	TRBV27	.	CAVGKEGASINEQFF	TGTGCCGTGGGGAAGGAGGGGGCGTCTATCAATGAGCAGTTCTTC
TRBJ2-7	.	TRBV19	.	CASSIIFSDQSTEQYF	TGTGCCAGTAGTATTATTTTTTCGGATCAGTCGACCGAGCAGTACTTC
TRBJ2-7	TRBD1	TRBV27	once	CASSPGQAYEQYF	TGTGCCAGCAGTCCGGGACAGGCCTACGAGCAGTACTTC
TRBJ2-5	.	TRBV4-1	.	CASSLGNQETQYF	TGCGCCAGCAGCCTTGGGAACCAAGAGACCCAGTACTTC
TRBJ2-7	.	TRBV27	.	CASRDALSYEQYF	TGTGCCAGCCGGGACGCCCTCTCCTACGAGCAGTACTTC